Presented here are 23 T cell receptor beta chains from one specimen sequenced in a study of blood T cell repertoires in COVID-19. The method was immunoSEQ multiplex PCR; TCRdb's version includes in-frame clones alone and lacks a portion of them. This table holds some 67,000 clones, around nine tenths found once. Sequencing used peripheral blood. The receptor source for this set is a woman aged 80 or older with acute or convalescent COVID-19.

CDR3 nucleotide sequence: TGCGCCAGCAGACAAAATTCAGGGGCAGAGTATTCACCCCTCCACTTT. Its translation is CASRQNSGAEYSPLHF. The chain employs TRBV4-1 and TRBJ1-6; the D gene is possibly TRBD1 (6 bases). Trimming left V 6 bases short and J 8 bases short, with 20 bases between. Germline V gene data show CDR1 as MGHRA and CDR2 as YSYEKL. The CDR3 spans 16 residues.

J is TRBJ2-7 and V is TRBV5-1; 7 bases are a match to TRBD1. This CDR3 comprises 14 residues. Germline CDR1 SGHRS, CDR2 YFSETQ. The V and J ends lost 4 bases and 0 bases, in that order; junction bases with no gene match: 4. The chain's CDR3 is CASSPRQGSYEQYF. DNA for the CDR3: TGCGCCAGCAGCCCCCGACAGGGCTCCTACGAGCAGTACTTC.

The rearrangement uses TRBV30 and TRBJ1-6; the match to TRBD1 covers 9 bases. Trimming removed 2 bases from V and 11 bases from J; junction bases left unmatched: 10. This CDR3 has 15 residues. Looked up from germline, CDR1 is GTSNPN and CDR2 is SVGIG (reference sequence). The CDR3: CAWSLTGTGSTPLHF. The CDR3 DNA is TGTGCCTGGAGTCTAACCGGGACAGGGTCGACACCCCTCCACTTT.

The J gene is TRBJ2-5, the V gene TRBV7-8, with 8 bases fitting TRBD1. The germline V gene has CDR1 SGHVS and CDR2 FQNEAQ. CDR3 size: 15 residues. The junction had 10 bases not matched to a gene; V was cut back by 5 bases and J by 5 bases. The CDR3 sequence: CASSERTGWGETQYF. The CDR3 DNA reads TGTGCCAGCAGCGAACGGACAGGGTGGGGGGAGACCCAGTACTTC. Together with reference TRBV7-8 and TRBJ2-5, the CDR3 gives the full variable domain: GAGVSQSPRYKVAKRGQDVALRCDPISGHVSLFWYQQALGQGPEFLTYFQNEAQLDKSGLPSDRFFAERPEGSVSTLKIQRTQQEDSAVYLCASSERTGWGETQYFGPGTRLLVL.

The V and J genes are TRBV19 and TRBJ1-3, with 7 bases identical to TRBD1. The junction had 17 bases not matched to a gene; V was cut back by 9 bases and J by 0 bases. This CDR3 contains 18 residues. Germline CDR1 is LNHDA and CDR2 is SQIVND (reference sequence). The CDR3 DNA sequence: TGTGCCAGAATAAGGACAGGACAAAAATTTCCCTCTGGAAACACCATATATTTT. It is translated as CARIRTGQKFPSGNTIYF.

The chain couples TRBV7-9 to TRBJ2-3; 8 nucleotides match TRBD2. V trimming: 0 bases; J trimming: 5 bases; junction bases outside the gene matches: 4. This CDR3 is 15 amino acids long. Germline V CDR1 and CDR2: SEHNR, FQNEAQ (reference sequence). Here the CDR3 reads CASSLASGTVDTQYF. The DNA of the CDR3 is TGTGCCAGCAGCTTAGCTAGCGGGACTGTAGATACGCAGTATTTT.

The CDR3 DNA sequence: TGTGCCAGCAGCCAAGACGACAGGGGTGTAACTGAAGCTTTCTTT. Translation gives CASSQDDRGVTEAFF. The chain has TRBV4-2 and TRBJ1-1; 8 nucleotides agree with TRBD1. Germline CDR1 LGHNA, CDR2 YNFKEQ. The CDR3 has 15 residues. V shed 0 bases, J shed 5 bases, and the junction held 5 bases outside the gene matches.

This sequence joins TRBV19 and TRBJ1-2; D remains unclear. V lost 7 bases, J lost 8 bases, and 14 bases lay in between. The germline V gene has CDR1 LNHDA and CDR2 SQIVND (reference sequence). This CDR3 spans 12 amino acids. CDR3: CASTLGERGYTF. The CDR3 DNA reads TGTGCCAGTACCCTCGGGGAGAGAGGCTACACCTTC.

This sequence joins TRBV29-1 and TRBJ1-2, with 9 bases identical to TRBD1. With 5 bases clipped from V and 4 bases from J, the junction kept 2 bases outside the gene matches. Germline V gives CDR1 SQVTM, CDR2 ANQGSEA. The CDR3 covers 12 residues. In DNA form, the CDR3 reads TGCAGCGTTACAGGGGGCCTCTATGGCTACACCTTC. Its protein product is CSVTGGLYGYTF.

This chain links TRBV6-5 with TRBJ1-1; D ambiguous. Germline values: CDR1 MNHEY, CDR2 SVGAGI. This CDR3 is built from 14 residues. V was trimmed by 7 bases and J by 0 bases, leaving 12 bases between them. In nucleotides, the CDR3 is TGTGCCAGCACTCTGACTTGGGTGAACACTGAAGCTTTCTTT. It encodes CASTLTWVNTEAFF.

The V and J genes are TRBV18 and TRBJ2-4, with D tentatively TRBD2 (5 bases). V was pared by 6 bases and J by 4 bases, with 10 bases between. The CDR3 is 13 residues long. Germline V gives CDR1 KGHSH, CDR2 LQKENI. The CDR3 nucleotides read TGTGCCAGCTCTCCCGGGGAGAAAAACATTCAGTACTTC. Its translation: CASSPGEKNIQYF.

V usage is TRBV7-2 and J usage is TRBJ2-1; D ambiguous. The V and J ends lost 5 bases and 6 bases respectively, with 17 bases between them. The length of the CDR3 is 15 residues. Germline V gene lookup returns CDR1 SGHTA and CDR2 FQGNSA. This CDR3 reads CASSIRHRFSNEQFF. CDR3 DNA: TGTGCCAGCAGCATACGACATCGCTTTTCCAATGAGCAGTTCTTC.

The chain joins TRBV19 to TRBJ2-2; D uncertain. Trimming left V 6 bases short and J 1 base short, with 9 bases between. CDR1 is LNHDA and CDR2 is SQIVND in the germline V gene (reference sequence). The CDR3 is made up of 14 amino acids. The CDR3 DNA sequence: TGTGCCAGTAGGTGGAGTTTGAACACCGGGGAGCTGTTTTTT. Its translation: CASRWSLNTGELFF.

This chain uses TRBV20-1 with TRBJ2-7, with D tentatively TRBD2 (6 bases). V lost 3 bases, J lost 3 bases, and 9 bases lay in between. Germline V lookup: CDR1 DFQATT, CDR2 SNEGSKA (reference sequence). This CDR3 comprises 12 residues. The CDR3 reads CSASGTDYEQYF. In nucleotides, the CDR3 is TGCAGTGCTAGTGGGACTGACTACGAGCAGTACTTC.

This chain joins TRBV6-5 and TRBJ1-1; D might be TRBD1 (6 bases). V was shortened by 1 base and J by 1 base, with 7 bases between the two germline ends. The CDR3 is made up of 14 amino acids. CDR1 is MNHEY, CDR2 SVGAGI, per germline. The CDR3: CASSYLQGNTEAFF. DNA for the CDR3: TGTGCCAGCAGTTACTTACAGGGGAACACTGAAGCTTTCTTT.

This clone was observed a single time. The chain is built from TRBV4-1 and TRBJ2-7, with D tentatively TRBD1 (5 bases). The CDR3 covers 16 residues. Germline CDR1 is MGHRA and CDR2 is YSYEKL. The ends were cut back, 1 base at V and 4 bases at J, with 17 bases in the middle. The DNA of the CDR3 is TGCGCCAGCAGCCAAGGTGGTGGGCAGGGTCAGTACGAGCAGTACTTC. Encoded protein: CASSQGGGQGQYEQYF.

This clone appeared a few times. The rearrangement uses TRBV15 and TRBJ1-2; 7 bases agree with TRBD1. CDR3 length: 14 residues. Per germline, CDR1 LNHNV and CDR2 YYDKDF (reference sequence). V lost 2 bases to trimming and J lost 5 bases; unmatched junction nucleotides: 5. Written as DNA, the CDR3 is TGTGCCACCAGCAGATACAGGGGAAGTTATGGCTACACCTTC. Translated: CATSRYRGSYGYTF.

The rearrangement joins TRBV3-1 (or the pseudogene TRBV3-2) to TRBJ2-1; TRBD2 matches at 10 bases. The germline V gene has CDR1 LGHDT and CDR2 YNNKEL (reference sequence). V gave up 1 base and J gave up 7 bases; unmatched junction bases: 7. The CDR3 sequence is 16 residues long. The CDR3 region is CASSQGRPSGGNEQFF. The CDR3, as DNA: TGTGCCAGCAGCCAAGGTAGGCCTAGCGGGGGAAATGAGCAGTTCTTC.

The chain couples TRBV2 to TRBJ2-7; TRBD2 might be the D (6 bases). The V end was cut by 5 bases, the J end by 6 bases, with 17 bases between. Germline loops: CDR1 SNHLY, CDR2 FYNNEI. The CDR3 consists of 14 residues. The chain's CDR3 is CASSPTGVAGEQYF. CDR3 in DNA: TGTGCCAGCAGTCCGACGGGGGTAGCTGGCGAGCAGTACTTC.

This rearrangement joins TRBV19 to TRBJ2-1; possible D gene TRBD2, 7 bases. Trimming cost V 4 bases and J 7 bases, with 17 bases left between them. CDR3 length equals 15 residues. The germline CDR1 and CDR2 sequences are LNHDA and SQIVND (reference sequence). CDR3 in DNA: TGTGCCAGTAGTACCAATACGGGGGGCCTAAATGAGCAGTTCTTC. Its translation is CASSTNTGGLNEQFF. Drawing the rest from reference TRBV19 and TRBJ2-1, the complete variable domain is DGGITQSPKYLFRKEGQNVTLSCEQNLNHDAMYWYRQDPGQGLRLIYYSQIVNDFQKGDIAEGYSVSREKKESFPLTVTSAQKNPTAFYLCASSTNTGGLNEQFFGPGTRLTVL.

The V gene is TRBV7-2, the J gene TRBJ1-2; TRBD1 agrees at 7 bases. The V gene end was trimmed by 5 bases and the J gene end by 0 bases; junction bases not matched to a gene: 6. CDR1 SGHTA and CDR2 FQGNSA come from the germline V gene. This CDR3 spans 15 amino acids. This CDR3 is CASSPGQAANYGYTF. The CDR3 region has the DNA TGTGCCAGCAGCCCCGGACAGGCAGCTAACTATGGCTACACCTTC. The full variable domain, with the rest looked up from reference TRBV7-2 and TRBJ1-2, is GAGVSQSPSNKVTEKGKDVELRCDPISGHTALYWYRQSLGQGLEFLIYFQGNSAPDKSGLPSDRFSAERTGGSVSTLTIQRTQQEDSAVYLCASSPGQAANYGYTFGSGTRLTVV.

This sequence joins TRBV29-1 and TRBJ2-3, with D tentatively TRBD2 (6 bases). V dropped 7 bases and J dropped 1 base, with 9 bases sitting between them. Germline CDR1 and CDR2: SQVTM and ANQGSEA. The CDR3 runs to 12 residues. DNA for the CDR3: TGCAGCGCTGAGCGGGGCACAGATACGCAGTATTTT. This sequence encodes CSAERGTDTQYF.

The chain is built from TRBV19 and TRBJ2-1; TRBD2 agrees at 9 bases. In germline, CDR1 is LNHDA, CDR2 SQIVND (reference sequence). The V segment lost 1 base and the J segment 6 bases; nucleotides outside the gene matches: 7. The CDR3 is 16 residues long. This CDR3 is CASSIGRGGSFNEQFF. The DNA for the CDR3 is TGTGCCAGTAGTATAGGGCGGGGGGGCAGTTTCAATGAGCAGTTCTTC.